This T cell receptor (beta chain) was identified in a study of OX40 agonist ivuxolimab in advanced cancers. The sample holds a few counts of this clone. Trimming removed 0 bases at V and 11 bases at J, with 8 bases between. The CDR3 spans 11 residues. The germline CDR1 and CDR2 sequences are SGHRS and YFSETQ. Here immunoSEQ multiplex PCR was the method, and the copy in TCRdb shows in-frame clones only, minus some. The data show under 13,000 clones, more than 70% seen once. The genes are TRBV5-1 and TRBJ1-2, with D possibly being TRBD1 (6 bases). This receptor was obtained from an adult with an advanced solid tumor such as melanoma, head and neck, liver or kidney cancer. Here the sequenced sample was CD4+ or CD8+ T cells sorted from blood, taken in a trial of the OX40 agonist ivuxolimab. The CDR3 coding sequence is TGCGCCAGCAGCTTGGACAGGGATTACACCTTC. It codes for CASSLDRDYTF.